The clone carrying this TCR beta chain was picked up a small number of times. The target antigen is unknown. This sample was taken from a study of CD8 T cells in ankylosing spondylitis. Molecular-barcoded quantitative 5'-RACE produced these TCR beta libraries. TCRdb re-called the 5' RACE reads through MiXCR, storing one row per CDR3 protein. There are a few hundred thousand distinct CDR3 sequences in the sample; about 22% occur only once, and less than 20% lies in the top ten. Study conclusions and caveats: Reportedly, significant enrichment of disease-linked clones occurred in matched ankylosing spondylitis synovial fluid. Several highly homologous variants made up a TCR beta motif, and this motif appeared characteristic of ankylosing spondylitis blood.

The CDR3 has 18 amino acids. J was trimmed by 8 bases and V by 5 bases; bases with no gene match: 15. V and J are TRBV12-3 or TRBV12-4 and TRBJ2-1; 13 bases agree with TRBD2. The material sequenced was blood, either unsorted or a sorted T cell fraction (not recorded which). The receptor comes from a male donor with ankylosing spondylitis. The CDR3 DNA reads as TGTGCCAGCAGTACGGGACTAGCGGGAAACGTCTACTTGGATGAGCAGTTCTTC. Its protein is CASSTGLAGNVYLDEQFF.